This record looks at one TCR beta chain sequence and its context. The antigen it binds to is not known. No base quality values were provided; no much bigger clone lies one nucleotide off. Within the sample, other DNA sequences also encode this same CDR3. The donors were healthy, HIV-negative adults who had no recently reported acute infections or vaccinations. Only Caucasian adults living in Nashville, Tennessee, USA were represented among the donors. Magnetic negative selection was used to enrich CD4+ T cells, after which naive cells were positively selected on CD45RA and the negative fraction became the memory subset. Blood was obtained by leukapheresis, after which PBMCs were separated by Ficoll-Histopaque density gradient centrifugation and cryopreserved in liquid nitrogen vapor phase. Analytical flow cytometry was used to check the purity and quantity of every magnetically sorted T cell population. Genomic DNA was isolated from each sorted fraction and quantified by UV absorbance on a Nanodrop 2000c.

The data belong to a study of shared clonotypes between healthy human individuals (dated by TCRdb to about 2020). Regarding the research as a whole: Three men and a couple of women, aged 18 to 49 years, made up the cohort. Different laboratories and diverse techniques were used to prepare libraries and sequence TCR repertoires, to increase sequencing depth and limit assay-specific biases. Blood TCR repertoires of roughly five healthy adults were deeply sequenced to estimate repertoire size and the extent of clonotype sharing between individuals. For each donor, three plates each were used for CD4 naive and CD4 memory, two plates were used for CD8 naive, and one plate was used for CD8 memory. Leukapheresis yielded between about 0.94 and 9 billion PBMCs per donor. General findings and caveats noted by the study authors: Clonotypes shared by all four sorted-subset donors showed higher generation probabilities than non-shared clonotypes. Sampling was limited to blood, and TCR repertoires in tissue likely differ from TCR repertoires in blood. Around 5.4% of naive CD4, more than 3% of naive CD8, approximately 2.2% of memory CD4, and 0.4% of memory CD8 clonotypes were shared across a few donors. Incomplete sequencing was indicated by rarefaction of sorted-subset datasets, despite the large sequencing depth. Larger estimated clonotype richness was generally found for naive subsets than for memory subsets. Because the study included only a small number of donors, the genetic and exposure-history diversity represented was limited. Pairwise subsampling indicated that sequencing depth was expected to affect the degree of clonotype sharing among donors.

Using the deep immunoSEQ assay, TCR CDR3 regions were amplified from genomic DNA by multiplex PCR. Genomic DNA extracted from each cell subset was distributed evenly over all wells of several immunoSEQ 96-well plates, and each plate served as one replicate. For sorted subsets, 200 to 250 ng of genomic DNA, equivalent to roughly 30,000 T cell genomes, went into each replicate PCR. Purified libraries were quantified with a Qubit 3.0 fluorometer, sized on a Bioanalyzer 2100, and re-quantified with the KAPA Library Quantification kit. Each immunoSEQ 96-well plate was sequenced on its own single-read 150-cycle Illumina NextSeq 550 flow cell. As for how the authors treated the data: Because only junctional sequences without quality scores were contained in the immunoSEQ output, filtering matching that applied to full-length reads could not be performed. To assign V/J genes and CDR3, sequences were annotated using PyIR, a Python wrapper for IgBLAST v1.9, with IMGT germline references. Any read was removed if the V/J assignment was weak (E-value above 1e-6), the CDR3 was missing, or the read contained stop codons, out-of-frame junctions, or ambiguous translated residues. A V3J clonotype was defined by an identical inferred V gene, J gene, and CDR3 amino acid sequence. Percentage overlap between repertoires was computed as shared unique clonotypes divided by the size of the smaller repertoire. Richness of each repertoire was evaluated using RTK rarefaction, the Chao1 estimator, and Recon v2.1 estimates of unobserved clonotypes. OLGA was used to compute generation probabilities for all TCRbeta clonotypes that the gDNA method yielded from a handful of donors. TCRdb retrieved this table from immuneACCESS and kept in-frame rearrangements only. Not all clones are present; in checked studies, unresolved V genes account for under half, and no reason is known for the remainder. That table gives V, J and clone size, and the DNA gave D and trimming. A total of about 2.3 million clones appear in this sample, roughly 93% of them only once. 0.39% of the sample is taken by the ten largest.

The germline V gene encodes CDR1 LNHNV and CDR2 YYDKDF (reference sequence). The CDR3 spans 11 residues, from the cysteine through the phenylalanine. Of the read, only the CDR3 DNA is kept; its 33 bases are in frame from base 1. Trimming takes 0 bases from V and 5 bases from J, and the germline ends sit 1 base apart. This TCR came from a man aged 18 to 30 in good health. Some clones in this sample may be carry-over from other donors' samples. The chain is made from TRBV15 and TRBJ2-5, with the D gene too uncertain to name. The specimen sequenced was naive CD4+ T cells from PBMCs. The cell subset or site label, as the study defines it: CD45RA+ positively selected. The DNA reads TGTGCCACCAGCAGAGAGGAGACCCAGTACTTC. This encodes CATSREETQYF.